A single sample is the source of the 14 T cell receptor beta chains below, sequenced in a study of blood T cell repertoires in COVID-19 (TCRdb year 2020). Libraries were built with the immunoSEQ multiplex PCR assay. TCRdb stores this immuneACCESS table with in-frame sequences only. Part of the clones is absent; in the studies checked, under half of the shortfall reflects unresolved V genes, and no reason is known for the rest. The sample data list about 230,000 clones, and more than 70% of these were observed just once. The ten largest clonotypes hold 4.5% to 6.5% of the sample. The sample was peripheral blood. These receptors were taken from an older man with acute or convalescent COVID-19.

V and J are TRBV5-1 and TRBJ1-2; TRBD1 might be the D (5 bases). Germline CDR1 and CDR2: SGHRS and YFSETQ. The CDR3 consists of 13 residues. V gave up 1 base and J gave up 8 bases, with 12 bases separating them. CDR3 in amino acids: CASSLMGGEGYTF. The DNA of the CDR3 is TGCGCCAGCAGCTTGATGGGGGGAGAAGGCTACACCTTC.

Turning to this clone: This specimen includes other DNA sequences encoding the same CDR3. The rearrangement links TRBV5-4 to TRBJ2-5; maybe TRBD2 (7 bases). This CDR3 region has 14 residues. The germline gives CDR1 SGHNT, CDR2 YYREEE (reference sequence). Trimming removed 3 bases from V and 1 base from J, with 10 bases in between. The CDR3 bases are TGTGCCAGCAGCTCGGGGGGCTCCCAAGAGACCCAGTACTTC. It yields the protein CASSSGGSQETQYF.

The chain recombines TRBV19 with TRBJ2-5; TRBD1 agrees at 11 bases. Germline CDR1 LNHDA, CDR2 SQIVND (reference sequence). The CDR3 length is 14 residues. V gave up 9 bases and J gave up 2 bases; unmatched junction bases: 5. The CDR3 DNA is TGTGCCAGCCGGACAGGGGGCTTTCAAGAGACCCAGTACTTC. Amino acids: CASRTGGFQETQYF.

V and J are TRBV28 and TRBJ1-1; D possibly corresponds to TRBD1 (5 bases). The CDR3 spans 14 residues. V was pared by 1 base and J by 1 base, with 7 bases between. Germline V CDR1 and CDR2: MDHEN, SYDVKM. The CDR3 sequence: CASSLSGPNTEAFF. The CDR3 nucleotides read TGTGCCAGCAGTTTATCAGGGCCGAACACTGAAGCTTTCTTT. Variable domain in full (rest from reference TRBV28 and TRBJ1-1): DVKVTQSSRYLVKRTGEKVFLECVQDMDHENMFWYRQDPGLGLRLIYFSYDVKMKEKGDIPEGYSVSREKKERFSLILESASTNQTSMYLCASSLSGPNTEAFFGQGTRLTVV.

CDR3 loop: CAISEPGLARNEQFF. Here the CDR3 DNA reads TGTGCCATCAGTGAGCCGGGACTAGCGAGAAATGAGCAGTTCTTC. This sequence joins TRBV10-3 and TRBJ2-1, with TRBD2 matching over 10 bases. V shed 2 bases and J 7 bases; nucleotides not matched to a gene: 5. The length of the CDR3 is 15 residues. The germline CDR1 and CDR2 sequences are ENHRY and SYGVKD.

The V gene is TRBV27, the J gene TRBJ2-5, with D possibly TRBD2 on 6 matching bases. The CDR3 consists of 11 residues. V lost 8 bases and J lost 5, with 9 bases in between. Germline V lookup: CDR1 MNHEY, CDR2 SMNVEV (reference sequence). The CDR3 sequence is CASPGEETQYF. Here the CDR3 DNA reads TGTGCCAGCCCGGGAGAGGAGACCCAGTACTTC.

The chain joins TRBV6-6 to TRBJ1-5, with 7 bases that match TRBD1. V was pared by 8 bases and J by 2 bases, with 6 bases of the junction left unmatched. Germline CDR1 MNHNY, CDR2 SVGAGI (reference sequence). The CDR3 sequence is 14 residues long. The CDR3 sequence is CASVTGEGNQPQHF. In nucleotides, the CDR3 is TGTGCCAGCGTTACAGGGGAGGGCAATCAGCCCCAGCATTTT.

Worth noting for this clone: Mismatch with germline at one junction end may stem from a read error. V is TRBV23-1 and J is TRBJ2-2; D is uncertain. TRBV23-1 carries the ORF label, with uncertain function. The CDR3 has 17 amino acids. The CDR3 DNA reads as TGCGCCAGCAGCCAATCCACAGAATTACCACTCACCGGGGAGCTGTTTTTT. This sequence encodes CASSQSTELPLTGELFF.

V usage is TRBV5-1 and J usage is TRBJ1-1, with D hard to call. The V end lost 1 base, the J end lost 0 bases, and 7 bases lay between the germline ends. The CDR3 runs 14 residues. The germline CDR1 and CDR2 sequences are SGHRS and YFSETQ. The CDR3 bases are TGCGCCAGCAGCTTGAGGGAGTTGAACACTGAAGCTTTCTTT. This codes for CASSLRELNTEAFF.

The V call is TRBV19, the J call TRBJ1-2, with 7 bases that match TRBD1. The germline V gene has CDR1 LNHDA and CDR2 SQIVND (reference sequence). There are 14 residues in the CDR3. Trimming removed 2 bases from V and 2 bases from J; junction bases left unmatched: 2. CDR3 sequence: CASSITGVNYGYTF. DNA for the CDR3: TGTGCCAGTAGTATAACAGGGGTGAACTATGGCTACACCTTC.

The chain is built from TRBV7-2 and TRBJ2-5, with TRBD1 matching 8 bases. Trimming cost V 5 bases and J 2 bases; bases outside gene matches: 13. CDR1 is SGHTA, CDR2 FQGNSA, per germline. The CDR3 has 17 residues. DNA for the CDR3: TGTGCCAGCAGCCCCAGACAGGGGCCGGCCCTTCAAGAGACCCAGTACTTC. Translating gives CASSPRQGPALQETQYF. Drawing the rest from reference TRBV7-2 and TRBJ2-5, the complete variable domain is GAGVSQSPSNKVTEKGKDVELRCDPISGHTALYWYRQSLGQGLEFLIYFQGNSAPDKSGLPSDRFSAERTGGSVSTLTIQRTQQEDSAVYLCASSPRQGPALQETQYFGPGTRLLVL.

The V call is TRBV29-1, the J call TRBJ2-5, with a weak D call TRBD2 (7 bases). CDR1 and CDR2 from the germline V gene are SQVTM and ANQGSEA. V lost 6 bases and J 5 bases, leaving 16 bases between the germline ends. The CDR3 consists of 13 residues. CDR3 in amino acids: CSVEIGGGETQYF. The CDR3 DNA follows: TGCAGCGTCGAAATAGGGGGAGGGGAGACCCAGTACTTC.

The chain combines TRBV7-6 with TRBJ2-7; 10 nucleotides agree with TRBD2. The V gene's germline CDR1 is SGHVS and CDR2 FNYEAQ. This CDR3 has 15 amino acids. J lost 3 bases, V lost 1 base, and 3 bases had no gene match. The CDR3 protein is CASSLVAGGDYEQYF. The DNA for the CDR3 is TGTGCCAGCAGCTTAGTAGCGGGAGGTGACTACGAGCAGTACTTC. Together with reference TRBV7-6 and TRBJ2-7, the CDR3 gives the full variable domain: GAGVSQSPRYKVTKRGQDVALRCDPISGHVSLYWYRQALGQGPEFLTYFNYEAQQDKSGLPNDRFSAERPEGSISTLTIQRTEQRDSAMYRCASSLVAGGDYEQYFGPGTRLTVT.

The table lists this clone with a few counts. As DNA, the CDR3 is TGCGCCAGCAGCTTGACGACTAGCGGGGGTTCCTACGAGCAGTACTTC. Translated: CASSLTTSGGSYEQYF. The V call is TRBV5-1, the J call TRBJ2-7; 12 bases are a match to TRBD2. J gave up 1 base and V 1 base, and 3 bases lay outside the gene matches. CDR3 length: 16 residues. Germline loops: CDR1 SGHRS, CDR2 YFSETQ. The whole variable domain, filled in from reference TRBV5-1 and TRBJ2-7, reads KAGVTQTPRYLIKTRGQQVTLSCSPISGHRSVSWYQQTPGQGLQFLFEYFSETQRNKGNFPGRFSGRQFSNSRSEMNVSTLELGDSALYLCASSLTTSGGSYEQYFGPGTRLTVT.